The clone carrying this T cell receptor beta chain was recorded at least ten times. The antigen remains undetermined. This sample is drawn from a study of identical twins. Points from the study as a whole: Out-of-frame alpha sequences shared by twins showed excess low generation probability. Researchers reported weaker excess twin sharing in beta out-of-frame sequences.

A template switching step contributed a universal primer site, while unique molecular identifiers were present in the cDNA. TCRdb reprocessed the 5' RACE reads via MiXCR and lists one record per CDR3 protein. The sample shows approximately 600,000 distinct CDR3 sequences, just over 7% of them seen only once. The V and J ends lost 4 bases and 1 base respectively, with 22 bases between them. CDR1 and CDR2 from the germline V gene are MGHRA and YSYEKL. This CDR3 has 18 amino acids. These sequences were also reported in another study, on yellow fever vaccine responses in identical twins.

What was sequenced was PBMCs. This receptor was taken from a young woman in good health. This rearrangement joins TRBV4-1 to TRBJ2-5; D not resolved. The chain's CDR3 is CASSPITGLRERQETQYF. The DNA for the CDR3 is TGCGCCAGCAGCCCTATAACGGGCTTAAGGGAACGCCAAGAGACCCAGTACTTC.